The rows below give T cell receptor beta chains drawn from one sample of a study of cytotoxic CD8 clonotypes in ibrutinib-treated CLL. Libraries were prepared by immunoSEQ multiplex PCR; TCRdb keeps only in-frame clonotypes and omits some of them. Here the sample spans about 35,000 clones, over 55% being singletons. The sequences come from PBMCs, collected at disease progression, from a patient treated with ibrutinib. These receptors originate from a human donor with chronic lymphocytic leukemia. The conserved cysteine and the conserved F or W are not part of the CDR3 here. The order of the fields is J gene, V gene, CDR3 protein.

>TRBJ2-1|TRBV7-8
ASSFDVQQF
>TRBJ1-1|TRBV9
ASTSGLNTEAF
>TRBJ1-4|TRBV5-1
ASRGSEKLF
>TRBJ2-5|TRBV6-6
ASSRVRAGTEETQY
>TRBJ2-2|TRBV15
ATDRGNTGELF
>TRBJ2-1|TRBV7-8
ASSFQRGRYDEQF
>TRBJ1-4|TRBV6-1
ASSLGTGGKEKLF
>TRBJ2-7|TRBV5-6
ASSHSGPGTYEQY
>TRBJ2-5|TRBV5-1
ASSLAGGNQETQY
>TRBJ1-4|TRBV6-6
ASTQRNEKLF
>TRBJ2-7|TRBV6-6
ASIAAGGRYEQY
>TRBJ1-1|TRBV7-2
ASSPDFTDLGTF
>TRBJ2-5|TRBV5-1
ASSRQGGETQY
>TRBJ1-2|TRBV27
ASSPTGRVGGYT
>NA|TRBV15
ATSRDLPSAHEQY
>TRBJ2-1|TRBV5-1
ASSLEQWTGPNEQF
>TRBJ1-2|TRBV5-6
ASSSQWTGTL
>TRBJ1-1|TRBV5-5
ASSLSRDHTEAF
>TRBJ1-1|TRBV6-5
ASRERGEAF
>TRBJ1-1|TRBV21-1
ASSGPILIPNTEAF
>TRBJ1-1|TRBV9
ASSVVERGPEAF
>TRBJ1-2|TRBV4-1
ASSQLQGAGGYT
>TRBJ2-2|TRBV27
ASNVGGSGTGELF
>TRBJ2-7|TRBV5-1
ASRGQLSYEQY
>TRBJ2-2|TRBV4-2
ASSQGGRGNTGELF
>TRBJ2-1|TRBV2
ASSGKRGGNEQF
>TRBJ2-1|TRBV7-9
ASSTGGTYNEQF
>TRBJ1-6|TRBV10-2
ASSDGDSPLH
>TRBJ1-2|TRBV6-5
ASSYPGTGGVYT
>TRBJ2-7|TRBV15
ATSRDVGHGRYEQY
>TRBJ1-6|TRBV5-1
ASSLRESSPLH
>TRBJ2-7|TRBV20-1
SARRGGREY
>TRBJ1-6|TRBV5-1
ASSSGQGASPLH
>TRBJ1-2|TRBV5-1
ASSLTRSDGYT
>TRBJ1-6|TRBV7-9
ASSFPGISPLH
>TRBJ2-3|TRBV11-2
ASSGRRGATDTQY
>TRBJ1-6|TRBV4-1
ASSQGDRGLSPLH
>TRBJ2-3|TRBV29-1
SVVGGDTQY
>TRBJ1-1|TRBV9
ASSVAPGPNTEAF
>TRBJ2-7|TRBV7-6
ASSPGLGGGLYEQY
>TRBJ2-3|TRBV5-1
ASSLGTTGDTQY
>TRBJ2-7|TRBV6-1
ASTDRIFNEQY
>TRBJ1-6|TRBV25-1
ASSEVGNSPLY
>TRBJ2-2|TRBV5-1
ASSKNTGELF
>TRBJ1-1|TRBV5-1
ASSPGTASDEAF
>TRBJ2-4|TRBV6-1
ASSENLGRKKNIQY
>TRBJ1-2|TRBV19
ASSISRGNYGYT
>TRBJ1-1|TRBV15
ATSSVREFEAF
>TRBJ1-2|TRBV18
ASSPGDPGYT
>TRBJ2-5|TRBV5-1
ASSGSDFGAETQY
>TRBJ1-1|TRBV6-6
ASSYSQGDTEAF
>TRBJ1-3|TRBV5-6
ASSSITGWSGNTIY
>TRBJ2-7|TRBV4-1
ASSQAGNRPPYEQY